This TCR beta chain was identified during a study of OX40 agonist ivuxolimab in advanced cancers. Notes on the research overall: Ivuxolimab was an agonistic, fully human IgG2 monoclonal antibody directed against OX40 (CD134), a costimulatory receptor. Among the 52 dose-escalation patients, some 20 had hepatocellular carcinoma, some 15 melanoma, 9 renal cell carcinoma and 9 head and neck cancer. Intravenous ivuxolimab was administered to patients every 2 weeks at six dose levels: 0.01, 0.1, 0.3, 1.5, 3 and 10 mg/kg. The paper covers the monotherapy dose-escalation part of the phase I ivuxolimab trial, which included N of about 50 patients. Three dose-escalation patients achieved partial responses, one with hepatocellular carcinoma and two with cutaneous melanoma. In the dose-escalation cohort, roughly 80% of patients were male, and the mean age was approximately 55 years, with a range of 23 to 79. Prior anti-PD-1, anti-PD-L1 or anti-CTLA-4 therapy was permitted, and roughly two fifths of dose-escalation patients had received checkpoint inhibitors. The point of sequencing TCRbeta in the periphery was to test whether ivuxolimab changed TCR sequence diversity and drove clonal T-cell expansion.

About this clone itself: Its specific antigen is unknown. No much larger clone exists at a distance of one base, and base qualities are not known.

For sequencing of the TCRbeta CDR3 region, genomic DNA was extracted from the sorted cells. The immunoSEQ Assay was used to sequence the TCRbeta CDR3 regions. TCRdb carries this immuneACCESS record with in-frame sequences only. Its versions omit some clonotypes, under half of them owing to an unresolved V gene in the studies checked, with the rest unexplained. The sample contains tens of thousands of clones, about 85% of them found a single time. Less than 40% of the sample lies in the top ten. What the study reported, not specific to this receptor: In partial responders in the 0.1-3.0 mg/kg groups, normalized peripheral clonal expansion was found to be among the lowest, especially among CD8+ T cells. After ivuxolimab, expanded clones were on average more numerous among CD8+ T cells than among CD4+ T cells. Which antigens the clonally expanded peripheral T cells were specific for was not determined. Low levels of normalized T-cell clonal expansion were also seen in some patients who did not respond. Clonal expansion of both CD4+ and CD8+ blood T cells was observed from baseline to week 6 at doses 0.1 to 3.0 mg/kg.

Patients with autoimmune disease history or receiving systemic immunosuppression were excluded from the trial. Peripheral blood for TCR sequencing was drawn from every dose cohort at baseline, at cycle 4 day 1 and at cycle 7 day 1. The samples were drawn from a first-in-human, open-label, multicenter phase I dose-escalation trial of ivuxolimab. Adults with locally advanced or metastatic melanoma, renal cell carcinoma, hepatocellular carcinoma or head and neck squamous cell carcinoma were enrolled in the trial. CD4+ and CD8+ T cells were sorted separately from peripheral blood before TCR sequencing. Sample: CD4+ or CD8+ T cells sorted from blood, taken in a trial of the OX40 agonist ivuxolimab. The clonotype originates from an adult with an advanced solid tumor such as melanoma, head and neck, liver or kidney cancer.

The sequence in DNA is TGTGCCAGTAGTATGGGCGAGAACACTGAAGCTTTCTTT. Its protein product is CASSMGENTEAFF. The chain was built from TRBV19 and TRBJ1-1, with no confidently assigned D gene. V is shortened by 3 bases, J by 1 base, and the region joining them spans 6 bases. Per the germline V gene (reference sequence), LNHDA is the CDR1 and SQIVND is the CDR2. The CDR3 runs 13 amino acids, cysteine and phenylalanine included. This entry keeps only the CDR3 DNA: 39 bases, framed from base 1.